This TCR beta chain was sequenced in a study of shared clonotypes between healthy human individuals. Those who donated, Caucasian adults without exception, all lived in Nashville, Tennessee. Here immunoSEQ multiplex PCR was the method, and the copy in TCRdb shows in-frame clones only, minus some. The sample yields roughly 720,000 clones, about 92% seen once. Germline V lookup: CDR1 SGHTA, CDR2 FQGNSA. CDR3 length: 16 residues. With 2 bases removed from V and 0 bases from J, the gap between germline ends came to 14 bases. The V and J genes are TRBV7-2 and TRBJ2-7; D gene uncertain. The sample consisted of memory CD8+ T cells from PBMCs. The subset was: CD45RO+ cells pooled with CCR7-negative TemRA cells. This sequence originates from a man aged 18 to 29 in good health. Some clones in this sample may be carry-over from other donors' samples. As DNA, the CDR3 is TGTGCCAGCAGCTTATACCCTCCGACTTACTCCTACGAGCAGTACTTC. As protein: CASSLYPPTYSYEQYF.